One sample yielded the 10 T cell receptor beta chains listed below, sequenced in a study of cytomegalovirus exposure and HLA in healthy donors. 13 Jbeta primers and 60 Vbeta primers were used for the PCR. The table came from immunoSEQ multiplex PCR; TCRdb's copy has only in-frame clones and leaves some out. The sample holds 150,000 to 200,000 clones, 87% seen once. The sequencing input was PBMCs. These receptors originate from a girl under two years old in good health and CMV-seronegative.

CDR3 amino acids: CASSPQGSEYNEQFF. The DNA for the CDR3 is TGTGCCAGCAGCCCCCAGGGCTCGGAGTACAATGAGCAGTTCTTC. V usage is TRBV5-4 and J usage is TRBJ2-1; TRBD1 might be the D (5 bases). The CDR3 loop spans 15 amino acids. Germline V gene lookup returns CDR1 SGHNT and CDR2 YYREEE (reference sequence). V gave up 4 bases and J gave up 4 bases, with 15 bases separating them.

CDR3: CASSLGGLAGAKQYF. The CDR3 DNA follows: TGTGCCAGCAGTTTAGGGGGACTAGCGGGAGCCAAGCAGTACTTC. This rearrangement joins TRBV27 to TRBJ2-7; 14 bases fit TRBD2. This CDR3 spans 15 amino acids. V lost 2 bases, J lost 8 bases, and 5 bases stayed unmatched. Germline V gene sequence: CDR1 MNHEY, CDR2 SMNVEV (reference sequence).

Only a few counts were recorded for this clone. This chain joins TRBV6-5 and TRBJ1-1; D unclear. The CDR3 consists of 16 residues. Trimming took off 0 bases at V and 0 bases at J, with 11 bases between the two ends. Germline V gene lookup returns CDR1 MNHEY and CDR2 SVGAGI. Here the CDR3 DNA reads TGTGCCAGCAGTTACTCGTTTGCAGCGATGAACACTGAAGCTTTCTTT. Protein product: CASSYSFAAMNTEAFF.

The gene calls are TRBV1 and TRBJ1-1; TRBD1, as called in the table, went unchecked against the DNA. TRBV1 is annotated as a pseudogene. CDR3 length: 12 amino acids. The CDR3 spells CTSSQKNRDAFF. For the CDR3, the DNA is TGCACCAGCAGCCAAAAAAACAGGGATGCTTTCTTT.

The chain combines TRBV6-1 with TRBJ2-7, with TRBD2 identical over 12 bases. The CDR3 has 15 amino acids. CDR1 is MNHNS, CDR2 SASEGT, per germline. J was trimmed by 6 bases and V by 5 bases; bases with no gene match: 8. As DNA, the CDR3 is TGTGCCAGCAGTCCGGGACTAGCGGGCCTGGCCGAGCAGTACTTC. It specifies CASSPGLAGLAEQYF.

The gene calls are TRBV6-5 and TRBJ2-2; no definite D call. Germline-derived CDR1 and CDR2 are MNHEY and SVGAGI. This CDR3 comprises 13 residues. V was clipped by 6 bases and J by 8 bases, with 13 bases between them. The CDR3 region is CASSPLQPGELFF. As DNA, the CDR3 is TGTGCCAGCAGCCCTTTACAACCGGGGGAGCTGTTTTTT.

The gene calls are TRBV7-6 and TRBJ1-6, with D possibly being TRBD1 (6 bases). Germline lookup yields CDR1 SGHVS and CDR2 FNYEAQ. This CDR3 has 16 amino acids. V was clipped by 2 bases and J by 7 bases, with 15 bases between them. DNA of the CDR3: TGTGCCAGCAGCTTACGAGGGTCAGGGGAAAATTCACCCCTCCACTTT. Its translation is CASSLRGSGENSPLHF.

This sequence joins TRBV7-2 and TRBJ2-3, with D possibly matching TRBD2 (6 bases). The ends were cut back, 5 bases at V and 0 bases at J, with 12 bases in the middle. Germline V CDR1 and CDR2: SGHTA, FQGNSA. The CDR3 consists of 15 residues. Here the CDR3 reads CASSKGLSSTDTQYF. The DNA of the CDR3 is TGTGCCAGCAGCAAAGGACTATCCAGCACAGATACGCAGTATTTT.

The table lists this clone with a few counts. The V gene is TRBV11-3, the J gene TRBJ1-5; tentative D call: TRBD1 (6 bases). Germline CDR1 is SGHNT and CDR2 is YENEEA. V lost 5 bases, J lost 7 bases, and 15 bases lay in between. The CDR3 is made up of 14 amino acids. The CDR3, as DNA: TGTGCCAGCAGCCAGACAGGATTGAGGCAGCCCCAGCATTTT. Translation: CASSQTGLRQPQHF.

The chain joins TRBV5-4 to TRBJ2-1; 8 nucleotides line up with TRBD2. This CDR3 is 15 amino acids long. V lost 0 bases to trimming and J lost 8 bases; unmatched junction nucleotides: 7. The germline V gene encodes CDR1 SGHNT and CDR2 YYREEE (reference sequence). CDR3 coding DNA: TGTGCCAGCAGCTTGGACAGCGGGAGTGTTGATGAGCAGTTCTTC. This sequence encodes CASSLDSGSVDEQFF.